This passage covers 21 T cell receptor beta chains from one sample sequenced in a study of OX40 agonist ivuxolimab in advanced cancers. Clones were sequenced by immunoSEQ multiplex PCR, and TCRdb holds only the in-frame ones, with some missing. The repertoire holds more than 80,000 clones, 75% to 95% seen once, with around 0.31% in the top ten. Source: CD4+ or CD8+ T cells sorted from blood, taken in a trial of the OX40 agonist ivuxolimab. The source of these receptors is an adult with an advanced solid tumor such as melanoma, head and neck, liver or kidney cancer.

The chain joins TRBV2 to TRBJ2-1; D is possibly TRBD2 (6 bases). In germline, CDR1 is SNHLY, CDR2 FYNNEI. The CDR3 runs to 14 residues. Trimming took 11 bases from V and 1 from J, leaving 15 bases between them. In DNA, the CDR3 is TGTGCCGGGACCCCGACTAGATCCTACAATGAGCAGTTCTTC. Protein product: CAGTPTRSYNEQFF. The whole variable domain, remainder taken from reference TRBV2 and TRBJ2-1, is EPEVTQTPSHQVTQMGQEVILRCVPISNHLYFYWYRQILGQKVEFLVSFYNNEISEKSEIFDDQFSVERPDGSNFTLKIRSTKLEDSAMYFCAGTPTRSYNEQFFGPGTRLTVL.

This clone has a single count. The chain employs TRBV7-9 and TRBJ1-5; possibly TRBD1 for D (6 bases). The CDR3 extends over 13 amino acids. V was cut by 5 bases and J by 11 bases, with 16 bases left in between. Germline values: CDR1 SEHNR, CDR2 FQNEAQ (reference sequence). CDR3 in DNA: TGTGCCAGCAGCCCCGGGACATCGATGGCCCAGCATTTT. It is translated as CASSPGTSMAQHF.

The rearrangement joins TRBV7-3 to TRBJ2-1; D is possibly TRBD1 (5 bases). The V gene lost 1 base and the J gene lost 5 bases, with 6 bases spanning the gap. The CDR3 contains 13 residues. Germline V CDR1 and CDR2: SGHTA, FQGTGA. The CDR3 coding sequence is TGTGCCAGCAGCTTAAAGGGGAACAATGAGCAGTTCTTC. The encoded protein is CASSLKGNNEQFF.

The genes are TRBV4-2 and TRBJ1-2, with D possibly matching TRBD1 (6 bases). Trimming pared 0 bases from V and 4 bases from J, leaving 12 bases between. The CDR3 is 15 residues long. CDR1 is LGHNA, CDR2 YNFKEQ, per germline. The CDR3 spells CASSQDLHRAYGYTF. CDR3 nucleotides: TGTGCCAGCAGCCAAGATCTACACAGGGCCTATGGCTACACCTTC.

The V and J genes are TRBV29-1 and TRBJ2-3; 9 bases line up with TRBD2. V shed 5 bases and J 0 bases; nucleotides not matched to a gene: 6. The CDR3 runs to 15 residues. CDR1 and CDR2 from the germline V gene are SQVTM and ANQGSEA. Here the CDR3 DNA reads TGCAGCGTTCACACTAGCGGGCGTAGCACAGATACGCAGTATTTT. Amino acids: CSVHTSGRSTDTQYF.

This sequence joins TRBV18 and TRBJ2-5; D is perhaps TRBD1 (5 bases). The germline V gene encodes CDR1 KGHSH and CDR2 LQKENI. Trimming took off 3 bases at V and 2 bases at J, with 13 bases between the two ends. The CDR3 consists of 15 residues. CDR3 region: CASSPQRAGQETQYF. The CDR3 region has the DNA TGTGCCAGCTCACCTCAACGGGCAGGGCAAGAGACCCAGTACTTC.

The chain uses TRBV7-9 and TRBJ2-5; 7 positions match TRBD2. Germline-derived CDR1 and CDR2 are SEHNR and FQNEAQ (reference sequence). This CDR3 region has 14 residues. V was clipped by 2 bases and J by 5 bases; unmatched bases: 5. This chain's CDR3 is CASSLSGTKETQYF. CDR3 DNA: TGTGCCAGCAGCTTAAGCGGGACTAAGGAGACCCAGTACTTC.

The chain is built from TRBV7-9 and TRBJ2-1; 16 nucleotides line up with TRBD2. The length of the CDR3 is 17 residues. V was pared by 5 bases and J by 4 bases, with 5 bases of the junction left unmatched. Germline-derived CDR1 and CDR2 are SEHNR and FQNEAQ (reference sequence). The CDR3 DNA follows: TGTGCCAGCAGCCCCAGGGGACTAGCGGGAGGGTACAATGAGCAGTTCTTC. As protein: CASSPRGLAGGYNEQFF. The full variable domain, with the rest looked up from reference TRBV7-9 and TRBJ2-1, is DTGVSQNPRHKITKRGQNVTFRCDPISEHNRLYWYRQTLGQGPEFLTYFQNEAQLEKSRLLSDRFSAERPKGSFSTLEIQRTEQGDSAMYLCASSPRGLAGGYNEQFFGPGTRLTVL.

The rearrangement links TRBV4-3 to TRBJ2-7; 11 positions match TRBD2. The germline CDR1 and CDR2 sequences are LGHNA and YSLEER. The ends lost 0 bases at V and 3 bases at J; junction bases unmatched: 7. This CDR3 has 17 amino acids. CDR3 in amino acids: CASSQETLAGGLYEQYF. The CDR3 DNA reads as TGCGCCAGCAGCCAAGAAACCCTAGCGGGAGGTCTCTACGAGCAGTACTTC.

This clone was seen a few times. The gene calls are TRBV19 and TRBJ1-5, with D unresolved. Trimming stripped 6 bases from V and 1 base from J, with 13 bases between. This CDR3 is 15 amino acids long. Per germline, CDR1 LNHDA and CDR2 SQIVND (reference sequence). The CDR3 protein is CASSLDGPSNQPQHF. The CDR3 region has the DNA TGTGCCAGTAGCTTGGATGGTCCGAGCAATCAGCCCCAGCATTTT.

V is TRBV6-6 and J is TRBJ2-4, with TRBD1 as a possible D gene (6 bases). Germline loops: CDR1 MNHNY, CDR2 SVGAGI (reference sequence). The CDR3 sequence is 16 residues long. V lost 2 bases and J 3 bases, leaving 14 bases between the germline ends. The CDR3 DNA is TGTGCCAGCAGTTACCTGGGGGCTGGCGGCAAAAACATTCAGTACTTC. It yields the protein CASSYLGAGGKNIQYF.

The chain links TRBV7-9 to TRBJ2-3; 8 nucleotides match TRBD2. CDR3 length: 15 amino acids. CDR1 and CDR2 (germline): SEHNR, FQNEAQ (reference sequence). The ends lost 1 base at V and 4 bases at J; junction bases unmatched: 4. In DNA form, the CDR3 reads TGTGCCAGCAGCTTAGTTTCGGGAGGGGCAGATACGCAGTATTTT. It encodes CASSLVSGGADTQYF.

This sequence joins TRBV7-2 and TRBJ2-1; 7 nucleotides align to TRBD2. The CDR3 extends over 14 amino acids. The J segment lost 5 bases and the V segment lost 3 bases, leaving 4 bases of the junction unmatched. Germline CDR1 reads SGHTA; CDR2 reads FQGNSA. Here the CDR3 reads CASSFGLGNNEQFF. CDR3 DNA: TGTGCCAGCAGCTTTGGACTAGGCAACAATGAGCAGTTCTTC.

The chain recombines TRBV4-3 with TRBJ2-3; D remains unclear. The CDR3 has 15 residues. Trimming pared 0 bases from V and 0 bases from J, leaving 7 bases between. Per the germline V gene, CDR1 is LGHNA and CDR2 is YSLEER. CDR3 in DNA: TGCGCCAGCAGCCAAGATCGAGTGAGCACAGATACGCAGTATTTT. Its protein product is CASSQDRVSTDTQYF.

This chain connects TRBV28 to TRBJ1-2; tentatively, D is TRBD1 (5 bases). The germline CDR1 and CDR2 sequences are MDHEN and SYDVKM. The CDR3 loop spans 14 amino acids. The V gene lost 3 bases and the J gene lost 8 bases, with 16 bases spanning the gap. CDR3 amino acids: CASSLGRPLQGYTF. The DNA of the CDR3 is TGTGCCAGCAGTTTGGGACGGCCCCTGCAAGGCTACACCTTC.

The V call is TRBV28, the J call TRBJ2-7; tentatively, D is TRBD2 (5 bases). The CDR3 length is 14 residues. The germline V gene has CDR1 MDHEN and CDR2 SYDVKM. The V end was cut by 2 bases, the J end by 5 bases, with 13 bases between. The CDR3 is CASSLTTSSNEQYF. CDR3 sequence (DNA): TGTGCCAGCAGTTTAACCACTAGTAGCAACGAGCAGTACTTC.

V and J are TRBV6-5 and TRBJ1-1; possible D gene TRBD1, 5 bases. This CDR3 contains 13 residues. Trimming left V 6 bases short and J 5 bases short, with 13 bases between. Germline loops: CDR1 MNHEY, CDR2 SVGAGI. CDR3 protein: CASSHLGQTEAFF. The CDR3 coding sequence is TGTGCCAGCAGCCACTTAGGACAAACTGAAGCTTTCTTT.

The V call is TRBV11-2, the J call TRBJ2-7; tentatively, D is TRBD1 or TRBD2 (6 bases each). Looked up from germline, CDR1 is SGHAT and CDR2 is FQNNGV. The V and J ends lost 6 bases and 5 bases respectively, with 17 bases between them. CDR3 size: 14 residues. The CDR3 here is CASSRGNRANEQYF. As DNA, the CDR3 is TGTGCCAGCAGTCGGGGGAACAGGGCTAACGAGCAGTACTTC.

The V and J genes are TRBV4-2 and TRBJ2-7; TRBD2 matches 10 bases. The CDR3 is made up of 18 amino acids. Per the germline V gene, CDR1 is LGHNA and CDR2 is YNFKEQ. V shed 2 bases and J 6 bases; nucleotides not matched to a gene: 16. CDR3 loop: CASSQSLRRTSGQLEQYF. The CDR3 DNA follows: TGTGCCAGCAGCCAATCCCTTAGAAGGACTAGCGGTCAGCTCGAGCAGTACTTC.

V gene TRBV7-2 combines with J gene TRBJ2-7; 9 bases are a match to TRBD2. The CDR3 consists of 16 residues. The V gene end was trimmed by 5 bases and the J gene end by 2 bases; junction bases not matched to a gene: 10. Germline V gene data show CDR1 as SGHTA and CDR2 as FQGNSA. CDR3 residues: CASSPSFASGTYEQYF. In nucleotides, the CDR3 is TGTGCCAGCAGCCCCAGTTTCGCTAGCGGGACCTACGAGCAGTACTTC. Variable domain in full (rest from reference TRBV7-2 and TRBJ2-7): GAGVSQSPSNKVTEKGKDVELRCDPISGHTALYWYRQSLGQGLEFLIYFQGNSAPDKSGLPSDRFSAERTGGSVSTLTIQRTQQEDSAVYLCASSPSFASGTYEQYFGPGTRLTVT.

The chain combines TRBV19 with TRBJ1-2; D is uncertain. Trimming shortened V by 3 bases and J by 5 bases, and 7 bases separated the two germline ends. The CDR3 sequence is 12 residues long. Germline V gene data show CDR1 as LNHDA and CDR2 as SQIVND (reference sequence). The CDR3 DNA reads TGTGCCAGTAGTATTTGGTCTTATGGCTACACCTTC. It is translated as CASSIWSYGYTF.